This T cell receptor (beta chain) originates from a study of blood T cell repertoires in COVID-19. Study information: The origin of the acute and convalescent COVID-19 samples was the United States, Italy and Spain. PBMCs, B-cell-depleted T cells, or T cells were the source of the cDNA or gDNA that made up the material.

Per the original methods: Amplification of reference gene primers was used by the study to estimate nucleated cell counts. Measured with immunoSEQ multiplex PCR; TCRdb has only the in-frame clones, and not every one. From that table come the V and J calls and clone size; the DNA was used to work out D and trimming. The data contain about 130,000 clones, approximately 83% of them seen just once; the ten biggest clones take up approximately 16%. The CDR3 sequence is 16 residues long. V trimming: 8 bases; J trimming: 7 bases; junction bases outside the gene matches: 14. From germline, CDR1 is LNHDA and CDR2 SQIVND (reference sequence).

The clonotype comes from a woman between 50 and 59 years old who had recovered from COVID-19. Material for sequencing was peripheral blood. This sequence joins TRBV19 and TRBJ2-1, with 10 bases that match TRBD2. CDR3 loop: CASVPGTGLARNEQFF. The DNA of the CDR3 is TGTGCCAGTGTTCCCGGTACGGGACTAGCGCGTAATGAGCAGTTCTTC.